The sample holds a few counts of the clone carrying this T cell receptor beta chain. Antigen unknown. Using unique molecular identifiers, the investigators prepared the TCRbeta library. TCRdb processed the PCR reads anew with MiXCR; each CDR3 protein has one entry. The sample consists of over 100,000 distinct CDR3 sequences, about a tenth of them appearing once. These data are taken from a study of T-cell reconstitution after alpha-beta-depleted transplantation in children. Findings of the study overall: Diversity and T-cell counts at one year after transplant derived mostly from new T cells. Reports say that about two months after transplant, the alpha-beta T cells came out of several hundred graft clones that had expanded. High day-60 TCRbeta diversity in some patients came from surviving recipient T cells and thymic progenitors.

V lost 7 bases to trimming and J lost 4 bases; unmatched junction nucleotides: 6. Germline CDR1 SGHRS, CDR2 YFSETQ. This CDR3 has 15 residues. The specimen comprised PBMCs, sampled before TCRalphabeta/CD19-depleted stem cell transplant. The rearrangement links TRBV5-1 to TRBJ2-2; 11 bases are a match to TRBD2. The sequence came from a boy aged 2 to 10 with acute lymphoblastic leukemia, due to receive a stem cell transplant. CDR3 protein: CASSTLAGGTGELFF. In nucleotides, the CDR3 is TGCGCCAGCTCCACCCTAGCGGGAGGCACCGGGGAGCTGTTTTTT.